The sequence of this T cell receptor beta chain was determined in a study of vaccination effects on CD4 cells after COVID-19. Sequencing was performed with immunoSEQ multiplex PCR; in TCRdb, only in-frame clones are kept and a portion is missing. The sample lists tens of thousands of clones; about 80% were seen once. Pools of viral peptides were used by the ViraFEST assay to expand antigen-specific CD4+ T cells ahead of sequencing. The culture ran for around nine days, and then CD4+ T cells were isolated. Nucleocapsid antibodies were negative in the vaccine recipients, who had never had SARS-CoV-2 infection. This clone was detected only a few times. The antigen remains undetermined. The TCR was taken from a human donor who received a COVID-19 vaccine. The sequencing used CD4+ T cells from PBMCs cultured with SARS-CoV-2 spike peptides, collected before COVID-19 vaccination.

CDR3 protein: CASRIGTGGDTEAFF. CDR3 nucleotide sequence: TGTGCCAGCAGGATAGGGACAGGGGGTGACACTGAAGCTTTCTTT. V is TRBV6-5 and J is TRBJ1-1; 11 positions match TRBD1. This CDR3 spans 15 amino acids. Germline V gives CDR1 MNHEY, CDR2 SVGAGI. The J segment lost 3 bases and the V segment lost 6 bases, leaving 6 bases of the junction unmatched.